This is a list of T cell receptor beta chains from one sample in a study of regulatory T cells in long-lasting Graves disease. One entry per CDR3 protein, called by TCRdb with MiXCR from the multiplex PCR reads. The sample records 550,000 to 700,000 distinct CDR3 sequences, about 16% being singletons. The same sample was also studied in work on T cells in Graves' hyperthyroidism and ophthalmopathy.

The sequencing used peripheral blood mononuclear cells (PBMCs), collected at new diagnosis, from a patient treated with antithyroid drugs. The source is a man between 18 and 29 years old with Graves disease. Both conserved end residues are part of each CDR3. Fields, in order: J gene, clone size, D gene, V gene, CDR3 DNA, CDR3 protein. D genes are given only for firm matches. Size tells how often a clone was seen (once, few, many) or the class of an expanded clone, and some rows leave it out.

TRBJ2-1	many	TRBD2	TRBV27	TGTGCCAGCAGTTTAACGGGACTATACAATGAGCAGTTCTTC	CASSLTGLYNEQFF
TRBJ1-1	many	-	TRBV28	TGTGCCAGCAGGGACCTCGAAGGGAGGATGAACACTGAAGCTTTCTTT	CASRDLEGRMNTEAFF
TRBJ1-4	-	-	TRBV3-1	-	CASSQAFGGGSGGLLF
TRBJ2-7	many	-	TRBV12-3/TRBV12-4	TGTGCCAGCAGTTTAGCAGGGGCCGGGGAGCAGTACTTC	CASSLAGAGEQYF
TRBJ2-5	few	-	TRBV5-8	TGTGCCAGCAGCTTGCTAGGGAACAGCCAAGAGACCCAGTACTTC	CASSLLGNSQETQYF
TRBJ2-7	many	-	TRBV30	TGTGCCTGGCAGCAGGGAATCTACGAGCAGTACTTC	CAWQQGIYEQYF
TRBJ2-7	-	TRBD2	TRBV6-1	TGTGCCAGCAGTCGACTCGGACTAGCGGGGACTACGTCTTCGTACGAGCAGTACTTC	CASSRLGLAGTTSSYEQYF
TRBJ1-4	many	TRBD1	TRBV7-2	TGTGCCAGCAGCCCAAAGACAGGGAGGGGTGAAAAACTGTTTTTT	CASSPKTGRGEKLFF
TRBJ1-1	few	-	TRBV7-9	TGTGCCAGCAGCTACGCTCCCGGGACGTCCGACATGAACACTGAAGCTTTCTTT	CASSYAPGTSDMNTEAFF
TRBJ2-7	-	TRBD1	TRBV2	TGTGCCAGCCGAACGACAGGGACCGACTACGAGCAGTACTTC	CASRTTGTDYEQYF
TRBJ2-2	-	-	TRBV13	TGTGCCAGCAGCGACTGGGGGGAGCTGTTTTTT	CASSDWGELFF
TRBJ1-1	many	-	TRBV3-1	TGTGCCAGCAGCCATCTGGACACTGAAGCTTTCTTT	CASSHLDTEAFF
TRBJ2-2	many	-	TRBV6-1	TGTGCCAGCAGTAACGGGGTTGGGAACACCGGGGAGCTGTTTTTT	CASSNGVGNTGELFF
TRBJ2-2	few	-	TRBV7-3	TGTGCCAGCGCCAGGGACACGAACACCGGGGAGCTGTTTTTT	CASARDTNTGELFF